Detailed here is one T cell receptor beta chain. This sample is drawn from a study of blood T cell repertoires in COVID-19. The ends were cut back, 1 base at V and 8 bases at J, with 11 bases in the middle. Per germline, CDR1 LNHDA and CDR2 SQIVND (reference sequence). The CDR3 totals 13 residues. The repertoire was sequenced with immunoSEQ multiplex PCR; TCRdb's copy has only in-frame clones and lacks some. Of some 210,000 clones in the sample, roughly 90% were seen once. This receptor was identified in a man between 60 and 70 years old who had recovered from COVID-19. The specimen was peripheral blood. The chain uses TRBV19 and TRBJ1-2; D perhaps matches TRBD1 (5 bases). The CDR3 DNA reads TGTGCCAGTAGTATAGCCCAGGGTGGAGGCTACACCTTC. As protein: CASSIAQGGGYTF.